This record concerns one TCR beta chain sequence. Its antigen is unidentified. This specimen comes from a study of cytomegalovirus exposure and HLA in healthy donors. About the research overall: A prior analysis found 117 million unique TCR beta sequences from 170 million or so T cells. In an early release, HLA-typed donors contributed 75 million to 85 million unique TCR sequences.

General study results and limits: One variant, a missense change in DCLRE1C, was linked in a later analysis to TCR beta V- and J-gene trimming. Most observed TCR sequences were rare, whereas some public TCRs were detected in many donors.

Amplification used 60 Vbeta primers and 13 Jbeta primers. Here immunoSEQ multiplex PCR was the method, and the copy in TCRdb shows in-frame clones only, minus some. The sample has about 200,000 clones, around 80% seen once. V lost 3 bases to trimming and J lost 3 bases, with 15 bases between them. The CDR3 has 16 amino acids. Per germline, CDR1 SGHRS and CDR2 YFSETQ. The V and J genes are TRBV5-1 and TRBJ1-4; the D gene is possibly TRBD1 (5 bases). Sequenced input: PBMCs. The origin of this receptor is a woman under 40 in good health and CMV-seropositive. The CDR3 DNA follows: TGCGCCAGCAGCTCCGGATTAGGGGCGGCTAATGAAAAACTGTTTTTT. Its translation is CASSSGLGAANEKLFF. The full variable domain, rest sourced from reference TRBV5-1 and TRBJ1-4, is KAGVTQTPRYLIKTRGQQVTLSCSPISGHRSVSWYQQTPGQGLQFLFEYFSETQRNKGNFPGRFSGRQFSNSRSEMNVSTLELGDSALYLCASSSGLGAANEKLFFGSGTQLSVL.